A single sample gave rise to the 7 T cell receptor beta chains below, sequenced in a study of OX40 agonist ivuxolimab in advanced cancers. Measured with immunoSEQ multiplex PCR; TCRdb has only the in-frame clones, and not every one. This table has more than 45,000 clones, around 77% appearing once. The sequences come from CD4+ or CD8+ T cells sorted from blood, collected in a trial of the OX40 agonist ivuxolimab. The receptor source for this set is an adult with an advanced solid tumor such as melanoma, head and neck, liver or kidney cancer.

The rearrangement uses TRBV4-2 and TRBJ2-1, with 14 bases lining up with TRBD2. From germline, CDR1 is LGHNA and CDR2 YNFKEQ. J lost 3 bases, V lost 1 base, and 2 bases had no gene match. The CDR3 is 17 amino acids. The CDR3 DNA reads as TGTGCCAGCAGCCAAGTAGGGACTAGCGGGAGCTACAATGAGCAGTTCTTC. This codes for CASSQVGTSGSYNEQFF.

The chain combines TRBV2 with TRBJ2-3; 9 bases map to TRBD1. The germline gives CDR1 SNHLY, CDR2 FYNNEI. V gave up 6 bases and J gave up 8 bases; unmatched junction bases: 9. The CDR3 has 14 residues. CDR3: CASSRDRARGTQYF. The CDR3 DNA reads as TGTGCCAGCAGCCGGGACAGGGCTCGTGGTACGCAGTATTTT.

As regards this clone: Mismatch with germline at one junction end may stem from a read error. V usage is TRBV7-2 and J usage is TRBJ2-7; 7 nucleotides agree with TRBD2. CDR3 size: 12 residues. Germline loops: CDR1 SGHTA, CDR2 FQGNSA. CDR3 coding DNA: TGTGCCAGCAGCGATAATAGCGGGCGCGATAGCTTC. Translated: CASSDNSGRDSF.

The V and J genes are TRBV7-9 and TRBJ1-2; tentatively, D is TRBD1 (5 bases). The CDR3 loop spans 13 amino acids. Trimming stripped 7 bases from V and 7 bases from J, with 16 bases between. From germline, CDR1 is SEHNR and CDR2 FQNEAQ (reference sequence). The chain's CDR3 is CASIRARQGGYTF. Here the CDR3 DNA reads TGTGCCAGCATCAGAGCCCGGCAGGGTGGCTACACCTTC.

The CDR3 is CASEVIQGSNQPQHF. Written as DNA, the CDR3 is TGTGCCAGCGAGGTGATACAGGGAAGCAATCAGCCCCAGCATTTT. V gene TRBV6-1 combines with J gene TRBJ1-5, with a weak D call TRBD1 (6 bases). Trimming shortened V by 8 bases and J by 1 base, and 15 bases separated the two germline ends. The CDR3 length is 15 residues. Germline V gene sequence: CDR1 MNHNS, CDR2 SASEGT.

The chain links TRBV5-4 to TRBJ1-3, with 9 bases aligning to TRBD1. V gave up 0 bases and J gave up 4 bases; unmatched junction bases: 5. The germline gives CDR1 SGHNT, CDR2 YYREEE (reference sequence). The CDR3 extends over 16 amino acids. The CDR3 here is CASSLGTGEIGNTIYF. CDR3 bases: TGTGCCAGCAGCTTGGGGACAGGGGAGATAGGAAACACCATATATTTT.

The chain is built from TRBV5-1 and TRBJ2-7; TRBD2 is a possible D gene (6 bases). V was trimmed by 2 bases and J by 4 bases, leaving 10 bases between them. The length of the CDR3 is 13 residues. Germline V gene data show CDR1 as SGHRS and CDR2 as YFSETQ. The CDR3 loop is CASSLLANYEQYF. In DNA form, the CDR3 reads TGCGCCAGCAGCTTACTAGCCAATTACGAGCAGTACTTC.